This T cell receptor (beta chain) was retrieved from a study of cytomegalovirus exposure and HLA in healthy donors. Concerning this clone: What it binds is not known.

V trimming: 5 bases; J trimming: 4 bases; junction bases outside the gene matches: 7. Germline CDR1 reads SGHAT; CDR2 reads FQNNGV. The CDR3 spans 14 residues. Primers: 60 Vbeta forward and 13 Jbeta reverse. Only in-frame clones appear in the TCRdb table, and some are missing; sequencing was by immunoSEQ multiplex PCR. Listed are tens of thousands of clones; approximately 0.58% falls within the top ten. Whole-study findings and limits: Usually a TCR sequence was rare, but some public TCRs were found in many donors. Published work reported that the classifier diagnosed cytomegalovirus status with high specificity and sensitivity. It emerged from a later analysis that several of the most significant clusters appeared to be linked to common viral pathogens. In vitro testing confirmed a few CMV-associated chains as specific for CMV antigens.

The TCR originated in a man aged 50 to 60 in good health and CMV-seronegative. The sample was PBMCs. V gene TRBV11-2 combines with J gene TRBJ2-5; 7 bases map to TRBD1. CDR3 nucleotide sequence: TGTGCCAGCAGCAGGGGGCAGGGCGGAGAGACCCAGTACTTC. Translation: CASSRGQGGETQYF.